This TCR beta chain was observed in a study of shared clonotypes between healthy human individuals. Produced via immunoSEQ multiplex PCR; TCRdb's table is partial and in-frame only. This sample has 1,100,000 or so clones; more than 75% occur once, and the top ten carry approximately 0.52%. The germline gives CDR1 LGHNA, CDR2 YNFKEQ. The CDR3 extends over 17 amino acids. The J segment lost 7 bases and the V segment lost 1 base, leaving 6 bases of the junction unmatched. This rearrangement joins TRBV4-2 to TRBJ2-1, with TRBD2 matching over 14 bases. This sequence originates from a man aged 18 to 30 in good health. Some clones in this sample may be carry-over from other donors' samples. Material: memory CD4+ T cells from PBMCs. Subset meaning: CD45RA-negative fraction. CDR3 region: CASSQASRTSGRNEQFF. CDR3 sequence (DNA): TGTGCCAGCAGCCAAGCCAGCCGGACTAGCGGGAGGAATGAGCAGTTCTTC.